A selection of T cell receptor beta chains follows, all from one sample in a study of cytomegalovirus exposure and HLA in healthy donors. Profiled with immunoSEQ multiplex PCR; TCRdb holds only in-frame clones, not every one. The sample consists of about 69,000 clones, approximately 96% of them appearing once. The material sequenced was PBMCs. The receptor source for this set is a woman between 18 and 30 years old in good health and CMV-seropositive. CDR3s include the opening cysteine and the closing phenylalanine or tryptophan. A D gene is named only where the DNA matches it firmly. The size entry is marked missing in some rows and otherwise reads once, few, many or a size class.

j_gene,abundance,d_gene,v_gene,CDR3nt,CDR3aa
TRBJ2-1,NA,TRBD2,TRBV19,TGTGCCAGTAGTATTCAAGAAGGACTAGCGGGTTTGAATGAGCAGTTCTTC,CASSIQEGLAGLNEQFF
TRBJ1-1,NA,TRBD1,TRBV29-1,TGCAGCGTTGGACAGGGTCCGACTGAAGCTTTCTTT,CSVGQGPTEAFF
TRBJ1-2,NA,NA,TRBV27,TGTGCCAGCAGTTTAAGAGAGAACTATGGCTACACCTTC,CASSLRENYGYTF
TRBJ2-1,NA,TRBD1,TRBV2,TGTGCCAGCAGTGAGGACAGGAACTACAATGAGCAGTTCTTC,CASSEDRNYNEQFF
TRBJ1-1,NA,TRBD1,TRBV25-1,TGTGCCAGCAGTCCACAACAGGGGGTAGAGACTGAAGCTTTCTTT,CASSPQQGVETEAFF
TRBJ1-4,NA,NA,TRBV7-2,TGTGCCAGCAGCTTATATACACCTGCAACTAATGAAAAACTGTTTTTT,CASSLYTPATNEKLFF
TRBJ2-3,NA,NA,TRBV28,TGTGCCAGCAGTTTTGGTCGGCAGGGGACAGATACGCAGTATTTT,CASSFGRQGTDTQYF
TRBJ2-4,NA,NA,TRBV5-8,TGTGCCAGCAGCTTGAAGCCCGACGGGGCCAAAAACATTCAGTACTTC,CASSLKPDGAKNIQYF
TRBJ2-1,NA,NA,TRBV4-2,TGTGCCAGCAGCCAAGAGACGCTAGCGACCCACCAGCAGTTCTTC,CASSQETLATHQQFF
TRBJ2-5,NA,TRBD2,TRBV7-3,TGTGCCAGCAGCTTATTCGGGGGGACCCAAGAGACCCAGTACTTC,CASSLFGGTQETQYF
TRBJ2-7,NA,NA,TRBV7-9,TGTGCCAGCAGCGCCCGGTGGGAGCAGTACTTC,CASSARWEQYF
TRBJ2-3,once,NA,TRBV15,TGTGCCACCAGCAGAGGCCGGGGAAACACAGATACGCAGTATTTT,CATSRGRGNTDTQYF
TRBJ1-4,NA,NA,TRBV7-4,TGTGCCAGCAGGGCGACAGCCTATAATGAAAAACTGTTTTTT,CASRATAYNEKLFF
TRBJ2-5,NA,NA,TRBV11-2,TGTGCCAGCAGCTTAGGCGCGCTAGGAGAGACCCAGTACTTC,CASSLGALGETQYF
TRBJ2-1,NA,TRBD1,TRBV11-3,TGTGCCAGCAGCGCCTCTTTCGGCGGACAGGGGGATGAGCAGTTCTTC,CASSASFGGQGDEQFF
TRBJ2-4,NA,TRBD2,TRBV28,TGTGCCAGCAGTTTAAGACTAGCGGGTAAAAACATTCAGTACTTC,CASSLRLAGKNIQYF
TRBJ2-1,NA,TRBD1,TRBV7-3,TGTGCCAGCAGCTTAGGGGACAGGGAAAACAATGAGCAGTTCTTC,CASSLGDRENNEQFF
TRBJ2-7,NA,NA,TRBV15,TGTGCCACCAGCCAACGGGGTTCTGGTAACGAGCAGTACTTC,CATSQRGSGNEQYF
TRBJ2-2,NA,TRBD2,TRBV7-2,TGTGCCAGCAGCCTCTACGGGACTAGCGGGAACACCGGGGAGCTGTTTTTT,CASSLYGTSGNTGELFF
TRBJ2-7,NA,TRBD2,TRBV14,TGTGCCAGCAGCCAAGATTGGCGGGAGGGAGGCGAGCAGTACTTC,CASSQDWREGGEQYF
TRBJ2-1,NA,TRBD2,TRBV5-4,TGTGCCAGCAGCTTGGTCACCTGGGCGGGAGGTACCTACAATGAGCAGTTCTTC,CASSLVTWAGGTYNEQFF
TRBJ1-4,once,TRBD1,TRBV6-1,TGTGCCAGCAGTGAACCTGGTTTTCAGGGGGCGCTTCCTAATGAAAAACTGTTTTTT,CASSEPGFQGALPNEKLFF
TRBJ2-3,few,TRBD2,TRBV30,TGTGCCTTGAAGTCGGGACTAGCGGGAGTTAGAGATACGCAGTATTTT,CALKSGLAGVRDTQYF
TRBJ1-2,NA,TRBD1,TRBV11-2,TGTGCCAGCAGCTTAGGAGGGACAGGATATTTCGACTACACCTTC,CASSLGGTGYFDYTF
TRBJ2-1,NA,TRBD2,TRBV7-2,TGTGCCAGCAGCGGAGGACTAGCGGGGTACAATGAGCAGTTCTTC,CASSGGLAGYNEQFF
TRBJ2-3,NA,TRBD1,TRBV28,TGTGCCACCAGGACAGGGGAATTAGATACGCAGTATTTT,CATRTGELDTQYF
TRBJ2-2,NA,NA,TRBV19,TGTGCCAGTAGTATTCCCCGAGGGGGGGCCCGCGGCGGGGAGCTGTTTTTT,CASSIPRGGARGGELFF
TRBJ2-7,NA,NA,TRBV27,TGTGCCAGCAGTTTAGCGGGGTTGGACGAGCAGTACTTC,CASSLAGLDEQYF
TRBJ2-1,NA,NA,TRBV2,TGTGCCAGCCGTTACGGGAGAGTCTTCAGTGAGCAGTTCTTC,CASRYGRVFSEQFF
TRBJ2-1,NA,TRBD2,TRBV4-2,TGTGCCAGCAGCCAAGATGTGACTAGCGCGAACAATGAGCAGTTCTTC,CASSQDVTSANNEQFF
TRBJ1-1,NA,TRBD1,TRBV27,TGTGCCAGCCACGGTACTATCGGGACAGGGGTGTTTACTGAAGCTTTCTTT,CASHGTIGTGVFTEAFF
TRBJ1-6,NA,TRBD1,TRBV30,TGTGCCTGGAGGGGACAGGGAAATTCACCCCTCCACTTT,CAWRGQGNSPLHF
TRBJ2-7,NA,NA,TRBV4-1,TGCGCCAGCAGCCAAGACGAGGGGGTCTACGAGCAGTACTTC,CASSQDEGVYEQYF
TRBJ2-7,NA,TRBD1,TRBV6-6,TGTGCCAGCAGCCACGGGGTCGGGACAGGGGGCGACGAGCAGTACTTC,CASSHGVGTGGDEQYF
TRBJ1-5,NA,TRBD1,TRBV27,TGTGCCAGCAGCCGGCGAACAGGGGGTCCAAACCCACTCAATCAGCCCCAGCATTTT,CASSRRTGGPNPLNQPQHF
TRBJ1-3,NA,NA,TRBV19,TGTGCCAGTGCGTCCAGTGACAGCTCTGGAAACACCATATATTTT,CASASSDSSGNTIYF
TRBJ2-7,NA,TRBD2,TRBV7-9,TGTGCCAGCAGCTTATATCTTGCGGGAGAGGTCGAGCAGTACTTC,CASSLYLAGEVEQYF
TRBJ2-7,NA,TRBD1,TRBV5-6,TGTGCCAGCAGCTTGGGCGGGACAGGCTCCTACGAGCAGTACTTC,CASSLGGTGSYEQYF
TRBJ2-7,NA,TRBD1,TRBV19,TGTGCCAGTAATTCCGGGACAGGGCGCTACGAGCAGTACTTC,CASNSGTGRYEQYF
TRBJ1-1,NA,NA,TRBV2,TGTGCCAGCAGTAAAGACCTAAACACTGAAGCTTTCTTT,CASSKDLNTEAFF
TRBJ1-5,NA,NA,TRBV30,TGTGCCTGGTCCGCCGCGGGAGTTGGTAGCAATCAGCCCCAGCATTTT,CAWSAAGVGSNQPQHF
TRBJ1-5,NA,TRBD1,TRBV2,TGTGCCAGCAGTCCACGGACAGGGGACCAGCCCCAGCATTTT,CASSPRTGDQPQHF
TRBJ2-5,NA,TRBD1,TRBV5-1,TGCGCCCCCCGGGACAGGGGTTCAGAGACCCAGTACTTC,CAPRDRGSETQYF
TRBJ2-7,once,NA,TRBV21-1,TGTGCCAGCAGCAAAACACCCTGGGGACAGGGGGGTCACGAGCAGTACTTC,CASSKTPWGQGGHEQYF
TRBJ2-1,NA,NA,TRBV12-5,TGTGCTAGTGCCCCGAACCCCGGGGAGCAGTTCTTC,CASAPNPGEQFF
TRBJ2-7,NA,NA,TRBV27,TGTGCCAGCAGCCGTAGCGGACCCCTCTACGAGCAGTACTTC,CASSRSGPLYEQYF
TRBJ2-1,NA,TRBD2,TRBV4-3,TGCGCCAGCAGCCAAGCGCCTCTAGCGGGAGTATCCGAGCAGTTCTTC,CASSQAPLAGVSEQFF
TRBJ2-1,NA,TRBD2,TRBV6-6,TGTGCCAGCAGTTCTTCCACTAGCGGGATAGATGAGCAGTTCTTC,CASSSSTSGIDEQFF
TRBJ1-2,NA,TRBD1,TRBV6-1,TGTGCCAGCAGTGCCGGACAGGGCCTCGGCTACACCTTC,CASSAGQGLGYTF
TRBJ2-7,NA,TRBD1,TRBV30,TGTGCCTGGAGTGGTCAGGGGGCCTACGAGCAGTACTTC,CAWSGQGAYEQYF
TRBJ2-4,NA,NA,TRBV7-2,TGTGCCAGCAGCTTACCCATCGGGCAGTACTTC,CASSLPIGQYF
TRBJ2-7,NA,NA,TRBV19,TGTGCCAGTAGTATAGTAGACAGATACTACGAGCAGTACTTC,CASSIVDRYYEQYF
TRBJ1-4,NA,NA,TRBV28,TGTGCCAGCAGGTATCATGAAAAACTGTTTTTT,CASRYHEKLFF
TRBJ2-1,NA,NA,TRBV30,TGTGCCTGGAGCCTCCCTACTCTGGATGAGCAGTTCTTC,CAWSLPTLDEQFF
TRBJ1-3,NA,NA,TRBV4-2,TGTGCCAGCAGCCAAGAGCCGGGAATTTCTGGAAACACCATATATTTT,CASSQEPGISGNTIYF